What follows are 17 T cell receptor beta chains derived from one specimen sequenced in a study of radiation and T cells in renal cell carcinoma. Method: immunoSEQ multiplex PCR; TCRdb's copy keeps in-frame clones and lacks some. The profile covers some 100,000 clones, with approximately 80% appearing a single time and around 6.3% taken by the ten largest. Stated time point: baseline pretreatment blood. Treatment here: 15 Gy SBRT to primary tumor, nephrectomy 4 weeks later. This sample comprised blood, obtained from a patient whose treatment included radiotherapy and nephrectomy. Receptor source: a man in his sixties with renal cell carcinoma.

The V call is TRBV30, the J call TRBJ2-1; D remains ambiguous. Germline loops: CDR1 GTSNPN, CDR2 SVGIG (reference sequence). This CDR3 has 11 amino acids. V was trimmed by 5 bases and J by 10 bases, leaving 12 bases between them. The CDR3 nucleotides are TGTGCCTGGGGTTTTCAGTTGGAGCAGTTCTTC. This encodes CAWGFQLEQFF.

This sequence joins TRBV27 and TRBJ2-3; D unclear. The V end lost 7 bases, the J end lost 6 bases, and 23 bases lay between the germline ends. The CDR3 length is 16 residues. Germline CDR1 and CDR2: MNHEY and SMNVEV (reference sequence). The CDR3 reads CASTRSSPSFLDTQYF. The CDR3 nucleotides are TGTGCCAGCACTAGATCTTCCCCTAGTTTTCTTGATACGCAGTATTTT.

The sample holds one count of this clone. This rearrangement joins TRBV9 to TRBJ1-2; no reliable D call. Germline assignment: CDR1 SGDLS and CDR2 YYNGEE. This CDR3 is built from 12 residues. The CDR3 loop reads CGPRGPNYGYTF. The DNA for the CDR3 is TGTGGCCCCCGGGGTCCTAACTATGGCTACACCTTC.

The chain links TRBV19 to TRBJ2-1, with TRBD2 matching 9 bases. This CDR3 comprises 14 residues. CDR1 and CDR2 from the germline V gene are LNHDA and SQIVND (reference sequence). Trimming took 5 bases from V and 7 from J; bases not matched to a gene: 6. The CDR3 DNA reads TGTGCCAGTAGTCCCCTAGCGGGATTAAATGAGCAGTTCTTC. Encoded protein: CASSPLAGLNEQFF.

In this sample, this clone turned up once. CDR3 sequence (DNA): TGTGCCACCAGCAGAGTTACAGGGAGTCAGCCCCAGCATTTT. It specifies CATSRVTGSQPQHF. V gene TRBV15 combines with J gene TRBJ1-5, with D perhaps matching TRBD1 (6 bases). CDR3 length: 14 residues. Trimming left V 1 base short and J 6 bases short, with 10 bases between. Per the germline V gene, CDR1 is LNHNV and CDR2 is YYDKDF (reference sequence).

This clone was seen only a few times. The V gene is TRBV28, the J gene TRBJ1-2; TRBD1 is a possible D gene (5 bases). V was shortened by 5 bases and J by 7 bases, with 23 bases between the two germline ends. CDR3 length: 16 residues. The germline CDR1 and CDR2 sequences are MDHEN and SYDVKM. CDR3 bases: TGTGCCAGCAGTCTGCTGGGGAGGGGAAGGTCCTTTGGCTACACCTTC. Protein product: CASSLLGRGRSFGYTF.

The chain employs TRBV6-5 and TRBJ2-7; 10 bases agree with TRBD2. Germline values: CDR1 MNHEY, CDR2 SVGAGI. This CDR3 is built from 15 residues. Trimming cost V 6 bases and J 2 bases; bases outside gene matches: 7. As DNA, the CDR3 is TGTGCCAGCAGAGAGAGCGGGAGGGCCGCCTACGAGCAGTACTTC. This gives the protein CASRESGRAAYEQYF.

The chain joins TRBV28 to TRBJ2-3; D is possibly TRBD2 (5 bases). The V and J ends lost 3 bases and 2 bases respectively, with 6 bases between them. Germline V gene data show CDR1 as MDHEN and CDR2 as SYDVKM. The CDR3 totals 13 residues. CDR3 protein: CASSLEVTDTQYF. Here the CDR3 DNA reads TGTGCCAGCAGTTTGGAGGTCACAGATACGCAGTATTTT.

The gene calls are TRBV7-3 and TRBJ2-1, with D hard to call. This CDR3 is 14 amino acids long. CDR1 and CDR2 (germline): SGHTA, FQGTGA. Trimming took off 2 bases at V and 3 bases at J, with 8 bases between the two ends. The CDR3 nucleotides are TGTGCCAGCAGCTTAGACCCCTACTACAATGAGCAGTTCTTC. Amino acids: CASSLDPYYNEQFF.

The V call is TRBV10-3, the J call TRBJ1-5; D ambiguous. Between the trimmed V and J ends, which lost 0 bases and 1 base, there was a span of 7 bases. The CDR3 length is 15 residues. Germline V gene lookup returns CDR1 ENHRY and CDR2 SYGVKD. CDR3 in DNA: TGTGCCATCAGTGAGTCAAGGGAAAGCAATCAGCCCCAGCATTTT. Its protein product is CAISESRESNQPQHF.

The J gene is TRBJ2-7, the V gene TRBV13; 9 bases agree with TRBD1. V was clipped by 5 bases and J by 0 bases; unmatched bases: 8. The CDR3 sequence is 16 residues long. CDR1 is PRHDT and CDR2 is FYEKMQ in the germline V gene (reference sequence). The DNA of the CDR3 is TGTGCCAGCAGCCCCGGCCGGGACAGGGTCTCCTACGAGCAGTACTTC. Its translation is CASSPGRDRVSYEQYF.

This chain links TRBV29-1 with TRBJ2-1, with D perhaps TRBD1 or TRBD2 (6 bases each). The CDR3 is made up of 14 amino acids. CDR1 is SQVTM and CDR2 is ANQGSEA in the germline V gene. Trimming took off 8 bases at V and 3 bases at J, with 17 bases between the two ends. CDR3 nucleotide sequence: TGCAGCACTAGGGGGACGGGGGACTACAATGAGCAGTTCTTC. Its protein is CSTRGTGDYNEQFF.

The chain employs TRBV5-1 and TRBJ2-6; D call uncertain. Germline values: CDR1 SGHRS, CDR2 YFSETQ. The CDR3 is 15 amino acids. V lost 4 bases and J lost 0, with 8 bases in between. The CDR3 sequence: CASSTGYSGANVLTF. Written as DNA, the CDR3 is TGCGCCAGCAGCACGGGTTACTCTGGGGCCAACGTCCTGACTTTC. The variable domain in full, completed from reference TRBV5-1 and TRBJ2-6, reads KAGVTQTPRYLIKTRGQQVTLSCSPISGHRSVSWYQQTPGQGLQFLFEYFSETQRNKGNFPGRFSGRQFSNSRSEMNVSTLELGDSALYLCASSTGYSGANVLTFGAGSRLTVL.

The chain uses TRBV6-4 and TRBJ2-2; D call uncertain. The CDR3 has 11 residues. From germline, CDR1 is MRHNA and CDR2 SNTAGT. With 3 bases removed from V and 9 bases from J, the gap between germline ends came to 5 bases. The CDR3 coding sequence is TGTGCCAGCAGTGAGGGTAGGGAGCTGTTTTTT. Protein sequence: CASSEGRELFF.

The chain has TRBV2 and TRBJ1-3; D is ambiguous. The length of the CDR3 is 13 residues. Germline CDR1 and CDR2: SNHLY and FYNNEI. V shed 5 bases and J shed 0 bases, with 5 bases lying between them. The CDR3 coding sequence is TGTGCCAGCAGTTCCTACTCTGGAAACACCATATATTTT. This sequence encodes CASSSYSGNTIYF.

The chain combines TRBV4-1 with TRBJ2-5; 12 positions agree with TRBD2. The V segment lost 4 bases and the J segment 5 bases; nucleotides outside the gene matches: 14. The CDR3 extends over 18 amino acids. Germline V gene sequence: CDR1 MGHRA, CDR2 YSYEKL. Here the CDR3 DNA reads TGCGCCAGCAGCCCGGGAGGCCTAGCGGGAGGGCCCCTGGAGACCCAGTACTTC. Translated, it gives CASSPGGLAGGPLETQYF.

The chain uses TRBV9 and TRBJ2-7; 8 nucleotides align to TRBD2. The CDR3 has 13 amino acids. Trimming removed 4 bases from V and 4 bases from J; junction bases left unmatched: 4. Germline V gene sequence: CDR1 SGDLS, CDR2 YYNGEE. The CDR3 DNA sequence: TGTGCCAGCAGCCCGGGACTAGTTTACGAGCAGTACTTC. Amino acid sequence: CASSPGLVYEQYF. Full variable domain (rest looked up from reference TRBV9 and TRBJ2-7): DSGVTQTPKHLITATGQRVTLRCSPRSGDLSVYWYQQSLDQGLQFLIQYYNGEERAKGNILERFSAQQFPDLHSELNLSSLELGDSALYFCASSPGLVYEQYFGPGTRLTVT.